This T cell receptor (beta chain) was retrieved from a study of blood T cell repertoires in COVID-19. Clones were sequenced by immunoSEQ multiplex PCR, and TCRdb holds only the in-frame ones, with some missing. The sample has about 190,000 clones, around nine tenths seen once. Trimming pared 5 bases from V and 0 bases from J, leaving 13 bases between. CDR1 and CDR2 (germline): SGHNT, YENEEA. The CDR3 consists of 16 residues. Sequencing used peripheral blood. The gene calls are TRBV11-3 and TRBJ2-2; maybe TRBD1 (6 bases). The TCR was taken from a young man with acute or convalescent COVID-19. The CDR3 reads CASSQQTGPNTGELFF. CDR3 coding DNA: TGTGCCAGCAGCCAACAGACAGGTCCGAACACCGGGGAGCTGTTTTTT.